What follows are 32 T cell receptor beta chains derived from one specimen sequenced in a study of OX40 agonist ivuxolimab in advanced cancers. Some clones are missing from TCRdb's copy, which holds only in-frame ones; the method was immunoSEQ multiplex PCR. Of tens of thousands of clones listed, about 91% are singletons. The sample here was CD4+ or CD8+ T cells sorted from blood, taken in a trial of the OX40 agonist ivuxolimab. Source of these receptors: an adult with an advanced solid tumor such as melanoma, head and neck, liver or kidney cancer.

V gene TRBV5-6 combines with J gene TRBJ2-7, with D maybe TRBD1 (5 bases). The length of the CDR3 is 13 residues. The V end lost 1 base, the J end lost 0 bases, and 5 bases lay between the germline ends. The germline V gene has CDR1 SGHDT and CDR2 YYEEEE. CDR3 region: CASSLQGSYEQYF. CDR3 nucleotides: TGTGCCAGCAGCTTGCAGGGCTCCTACGAGCAGTACTTC.

The chain joins TRBV28 to TRBJ1-1, with D possibly TRBD1 on 5 matching bases. V dropped 3 bases and J dropped 3 bases, with 11 bases sitting between them. The CDR3 loop spans 14 amino acids. From germline, CDR1 is MDHEN and CDR2 SYDVKM. This CDR3 reads CASSFGRGDTEAFF. The DNA for the CDR3 is TGTGCCAGCAGTTTTGGGAGGGGAGACACTGAAGCTTTCTTT.

This sequence joins TRBV5-1 and TRBJ1-1; D is perhaps TRBD1 (6 bases). Germline V CDR1 and CDR2: SGHRS, YFSETQ. This CDR3 has 16 residues. The V and J ends lost 2 bases and 1 base respectively, with 15 bases between them. The CDR3 region has the DNA TGCGCCAGCAGCTTAAATCCCAGGACAGAGAACACTGAAGCTTTCTTT. Amino acids: CASSLNPRTENTEAFF. The whole variable domain, filled in from reference TRBV5-1 and TRBJ1-1, reads KAGVTQTPRYLIKTRGQQVTLSCSPISGHRSVSWYQQTPGQGLQFLFEYFSETQRNKGNFPGRFSGRQFSNSRSEMNVSTLELGDSALYLCASSLNPRTENTEAFFGQGTRLTVV.

The chain links TRBV6-5 to TRBJ1-3, with D unclear. V shed 0 bases and J shed 0 bases, with 9 bases lying between them. The germline V gene has CDR1 MNHEY and CDR2 SVGAGI. The length of the CDR3 is 16 residues. Here the CDR3 DNA reads TGTGCCAGCAGTTACTCGATTTCAAACTCTGGAAACACCATATATTTT. Protein sequence: CASSYSISNSGNTIYF.

The rearrangement uses TRBV30 and TRBJ2-5; 12 positions agree with TRBD2. Germline V CDR1 and CDR2: GTSNPN, SVGIG (reference sequence). The length of the CDR3 is 19 residues. V lost 0 bases and J lost 5; bases outside the gene matches: 16. CDR3: CAWSVKSGLAGGPWETQYF. CDR3 bases: TGTGCCTGGAGTGTAAAAAGTGGGCTAGCGGGGGGGCCGTGGGAGACCCAGTACTTC.

The rearrangement joins TRBV6-6 to TRBJ2-7; possible D gene TRBD2, 5 bases. V lost 0 bases to trimming and J lost 7 bases, with 13 bases between them. This CDR3 region has 14 residues. CDR1 and CDR2 (germline): MNHNY, SVGAGI (reference sequence). The CDR3 here is CASSYSDLRGEQYF. The CDR3 nucleotides are TGTGCCAGCAGTTACTCGGACCTCCGCGGGGAGCAGTACTTC.

V is TRBV28 and J is TRBJ2-5, with 9 bases that match TRBD2. This CDR3 contains 14 residues. V gave up 5 bases and J gave up 5 bases; unmatched junction bases: 6. Germline V gene data show CDR1 as MDHEN and CDR2 as SYDVKM. In nucleotides, the CDR3 is TGTGCCAGCAGTCCCGCGAGCGGGGGGGAGACCCAGTACTTC. This sequence encodes CASSPASGGETQYF.

The chain joins TRBV5-6 to TRBJ1-2; D perhaps matches TRBD1 (6 bases). This CDR3 contains 19 residues. V lost 0 bases to trimming and J lost 5 bases, with 26 bases between them. From germline, CDR1 is SGHDT and CDR2 YYEEEE. CDR3 nucleotide sequence: TGTGCCAGCAGCTTGGAGTCGGGGAACTACAGGGCCTCGTTATATGGCTACACCTTC. This codes for CASSLESGNYRASLYGYTF. The variable domain in full, completed from reference TRBV5-6 and TRBJ1-2, reads DAGVTQSPTHLIKTRGQQVTLRCSPKSGHDTVSWYQQALGQGPQFIFQYYEEEERQRGNFPDRFSGHQFPNYSSELNVNALLLGDSALYLCASSLESGNYRASLYGYTFGSGTRLTVV.

The rearrangement links TRBV7-3 to TRBJ2-5; perhaps TRBD1 as D (6 bases). Germline V gene lookup returns CDR1 SGHTA and CDR2 FQGTGA. The CDR3 covers 15 residues. V gave up 2 bases and J gave up 5 bases, with 15 bases separating them. In DNA, the CDR3 is TGTGCCAGCAGCTTAGTCAGGGGATCATTGGAGACCCAGTACTTC. Protein product: CASSLVRGSLETQYF.

In this sample, this clone turned up once. V gene TRBV7-2 combines with J gene TRBJ2-2, with D perhaps TRBD2 (6 bases). V was shortened by 1 base and J by 6 bases, with 12 bases between the two germline ends. The germline gives CDR1 SGHTA, CDR2 FQGNSA. CDR3 size: 15 residues. CDR3 protein: CASSLGLATAGELFF. In DNA form, the CDR3 reads TGTGCCAGCAGCTTAGGGCTAGCGACGGCCGGGGAGCTGTTTTTT.

This clone is a singleton in its sample. The chain carries TRBV27 and TRBJ2-7; maybe TRBD2 (5 bases). CDR1 MNHEY and CDR2 SMNVEV come from the germline V gene (reference sequence). This CDR3 contains 16 residues. Between the trimmed V and J ends, which lost 4 bases and 5 bases, there was a span of 21 bases. CDR3 nucleotide sequence: TGTGCCAGCAGTTCGAACACGGGAAGGATGGATGACGAGCAGTACTTC. It yields the protein CASSSNTGRMDDEQYF.

The chain uses TRBV10-3 and TRBJ1-1; 8 bases line up with TRBD1. CDR3 length: 16 residues. Germline CDR1 ENHRY, CDR2 SYGVKD. Trimming removed 3 bases from V and 4 bases from J; junction bases left unmatched: 10. CDR3 loop: CAISDPGQGAGTEAFF. Written as DNA, the CDR3 is TGTGCCATCAGTGATCCGGGTCAGGGGGCCGGCACTGAAGCTTTCTTT.

The CDR3 here is CASRAEREALYEQYF. The CDR3 DNA reads TGTGCCAGCAGGGCCGAGCGGGAGGCCCTTTACGAGCAGTACTTC. The chain combines TRBV6-6 with TRBJ2-7; TRBD2 matches at 9 bases. This CDR3 is 15 amino acids long. Germline V CDR1 and CDR2: MNHNY, SVGAGI (reference sequence). J lost 4 bases, V lost 6 bases, and 10 bases had no gene match.

The chain combines TRBV19 with TRBJ2-3; 7 bases are a match to TRBD1. Trimming took 7 bases from V and 4 from J; bases not matched to a gene: 11. From germline, CDR1 is LNHDA and CDR2 SQIVND (reference sequence). The CDR3 covers 15 residues. The CDR3 bases are TGTGCCAGTACGCCCTCCGGGACAGAGGCAGATACGCAGTATTTT. This translates into CASTPSGTEADTQYF.

This chain links TRBV27 with TRBJ1-1; TRBD1 matches at 7 bases. CDR3 length: 14 residues. Germline V gives CDR1 MNHEY, CDR2 SMNVEV (reference sequence). J lost 0 bases, V lost 7 bases, and 5 bases had no gene match. In DNA form, the CDR3 reads TGTGCCAGCACCCAGGGGGGTTTGAACACTGAAGCTTTCTTT. The encoded protein is CASTQGGLNTEAFF.

The CDR3 DNA follows: TGCGCCAGCAGCCAAGTCTACAGCTTCTCCTACGAGCAGTACTTC. It yields the protein CASSQVYSFSYEQYF. This chain joins TRBV4-3 and TRBJ2-7, with unresolved D. V shed 1 base and J shed 0 bases, with 10 bases lying between them. The length of the CDR3 is 15 residues. The V gene's germline CDR1 is LGHNA and CDR2 YSLEER.

This chain links TRBV6-6 with TRBJ2-7, with 10 bases fitting TRBD2. Trimming cost V 3 bases and J 4 bases; bases outside gene matches: 6. In germline, CDR1 is MNHNY, CDR2 SVGAGI (reference sequence). The CDR3 is 15 amino acids. This CDR3 is CASSYRLAGEYEQYF. CDR3 sequence (DNA): TGTGCCAGCAGTTATCGTCTAGCGGGAGAATACGAGCAGTACTTC.

The CDR3 loop reads CASSASGTEYGYTF. CDR3 bases: TGTGCCAGCAGTGCCAGTGGGACAGAGTATGGCTACACCTTC. The chain is built from TRBV28 and TRBJ1-2, with 7 bases fitting TRBD1. Trimming at V came to 5 bases and at J to 5 bases, leaving 8 bases not matched to a gene. This CDR3 has 14 amino acids. Germline V lookup: CDR1 MDHEN, CDR2 SYDVKM.

The V gene is TRBV9, the J gene TRBJ1-3; no clear D gene. This CDR3 has 14 amino acids. CDR1 is SGDLS, CDR2 YYNGEE, per germline. Trimming took off 0 bases at V and 2 bases at J, with 6 bases between the two ends. The CDR3 sequence is CASSVEVPGNTIYF. The CDR3 coding sequence is TGTGCCAGCAGCGTAGAGGTACCTGGAAACACCATATATTTT.

This chain connects TRBV2 to TRBJ1-1, with TRBD1 matching over 8 bases. Per the germline V gene, CDR1 is SNHLY and CDR2 is FYNNEI. The CDR3 loop spans 13 amino acids. The J segment lost 11 bases and the V segment lost 0 bases, leaving 5 bases of the junction unmatched. The CDR3 DNA reads TGTGCCAGCAGTGAAGCGACAGGGGCGGACGCTTTCTTT. This gives the protein CASSEATGADAFF.

The chain is built from TRBV28 and TRBJ1-5; 9 bases fit TRBD1. This CDR3 comprises 16 residues. Unmatched junction bases numbered 6, after V lost 2 bases and J lost 4 bases. Germline CDR1 MDHEN, CDR2 SYDVKM. The CDR3 DNA reads as TGTGCCAGCAGTTTACCCGGACAGGGGAGGAATCAGCCCCAGCATTTT. Amino acid sequence: CASSLPGQGRNQPQHF.

This clone was seen once. This rearrangement joins TRBV18 to TRBJ1-6; tentative D call: TRBD1 (5 bases). The V end lost 6 bases, the J end lost 10 bases, and 16 bases lay between the germline ends. The CDR3 consists of 14 residues. Germline lookup yields CDR1 KGHSH and CDR2 LQKENI. As DNA, the CDR3 is TGTGCCAGCTCGCCGATCAGGGAAGGGTCACCCCTCCACTTT. The encoded protein is CASSPIREGSPLHF.

This chain links TRBV5-6 with TRBJ2-3, with D uncertain. The CDR3 is made up of 11 amino acids. V lost 0 bases and J 8 bases, leaving 4 bases between the germline ends. Germline-derived CDR1 and CDR2 are SGHDT and YYEEEE. The CDR3 here is CASSLASTQYF. The CDR3 nucleotides read TGTGCCAGCAGCTTGGCATCTACGCAGTATTTT.

CDR3 residues: CASSLASRNTIYF. The CDR3 DNA reads TGTGCCAGCAGCTTAGCGTCCAGAAACACCATATATTTT. The rearrangement joins TRBV7-2 to TRBJ1-3; unclear D gene. V was shortened by 0 bases and J by 5 bases, with 5 bases between the two germline ends. This CDR3 has 13 amino acids. Germline values: CDR1 SGHTA, CDR2 FQGNSA.

This chain links TRBV7-3 with TRBJ1-2, with D unresolved. Trimming removed 3 bases from V and 7 bases from J, with 6 bases in between. Germline loops: CDR1 SGHTA, CDR2 FQGTGA. There are 11 residues in the CDR3. The CDR3 region is CASSLEGGYTF. The CDR3 DNA reads as TGTGCCAGCAGCTTGGAGGGTGGCTACACCTTC.

The V call is TRBV9, the J call TRBJ2-7; D ambiguous. The V end lost 0 bases, the J end lost 0 bases, and 10 bases lay between the germline ends. The CDR3 runs 15 residues. CDR1 and CDR2 (germline): SGDLS, YYNGEE. The CDR3 here is CASSVGVDHSYEQYF. The CDR3 region has the DNA TGTGCCAGCAGCGTAGGGGTAGACCACTCCTACGAGCAGTACTTC.

The chain employs TRBV28 and TRBJ1-5; 9 bases fit TRBD1. CDR1 is MDHEN, CDR2 SYDVKM, per germline. Losses at the gene ends were 5 bases for V and 9 bases for J; bases not matched to a gene: 11. The CDR3 totals 15 residues. The CDR3 region is CASSKSGQGSRPQHF. For the CDR3, the DNA is TGTGCCAGCAGTAAGTCGGGACAGGGAAGTCGGCCCCAGCATTTT.

The V gene is TRBV6-1, the J gene TRBJ2-3, with D uncertain. The CDR3 runs to 15 residues. The germline V gene has CDR1 MNHNS and CDR2 SASEGT. V lost 2 bases to trimming and J lost 0 bases, with 9 bases between them. CDR3 loop: CASSETPVSTDTQYF. The CDR3, as DNA: TGTGCCAGCAGTGAAACGCCAGTTAGCACAGATACGCAGTATTTT.

The chain uses TRBV30 and TRBJ1-2, with D uncertain. Trimming shortened V by 0 bases and J by 4 bases, and 6 bases separated the two germline ends. Germline CDR1 is GTSNPN and CDR2 is SVGIG (reference sequence). The CDR3 has 12 amino acids. The CDR3 loop reads CAWSVLAYGYTF. In DNA, the CDR3 is TGTGCCTGGAGTGTATTGGCCTATGGCTACACCTTC.

J is TRBJ2-6 and V is TRBV29-1; D gene uncertain. CDR1 SQVTM and CDR2 ANQGSEA come from the germline V gene. V was shortened by 5 bases and J by 0 bases, with 5 bases between the two germline ends. The length of the CDR3 is 13 residues. The CDR3 DNA reads as TGCAGCGTTCGGAGCTCTGGGGCCAACGTCCTGACTTTC. Amino acid sequence: CSVRSSGANVLTF.

The J gene is TRBJ2-7, the V gene TRBV6-1, with a tentative D call TRBD1 (6 bases). Trimming took 2 bases from V and 4 from J, leaving 15 bases between them. Per the germline V gene, CDR1 is MNHNS and CDR2 is SASEGT. The CDR3 has 15 amino acids. The CDR3 sequence is CASSERTVFLYEQYF. CDR3 nucleotides: TGTGCCAGCAGTGAACGGACAGTATTTCTTTACGAGCAGTACTTC.

This chain connects TRBV9 to TRBJ1-1, with D tentatively TRBD1 (6 bases). CDR1 and CDR2 (germline): SGDLS, YYNGEE. The ends were cut back, 6 bases at V and 2 bases at J, with 14 bases in the middle. This CDR3 has 14 residues. The CDR3, as DNA: TGTGCCAGCACCCCGGGACAAGGAAACACTGAAGCTTTCTTT. Its translation is CASTPGQGNTEAFF.